Sequencing of this TCR beta chain was carried out in a study of blood T cell repertoires in COVID-19. Overall study context: PBMCs, B-cell-depleted T cells, or T cells provided the cDNA or gDNA that made up the material.

Generated by immunoSEQ multiplex PCR, the TCRdb table keeps only in-frame clones and is missing some. The sample shows 200,000 to 300,000 clones, around 87% of them seen only once. The CDR3 is 12 amino acids. CDR1 is SGHTS, CDR2 YDEGEE, per germline. V lost 4 bases and J lost 4, with 8 bases in between. Sequencing was done on a sample of peripheral blood. The clonotype was recovered from a woman aged 45 to 65 with acute or convalescent COVID-19. The chain couples TRBV5-8 to TRBJ1-2; tentatively, D is TRBD1 (5 bases). CDR3 bases: TGTGCCAGCAGCCCGACAGCCTATGGCTACACCTTC. Residues: CASSPTAYGYTF.